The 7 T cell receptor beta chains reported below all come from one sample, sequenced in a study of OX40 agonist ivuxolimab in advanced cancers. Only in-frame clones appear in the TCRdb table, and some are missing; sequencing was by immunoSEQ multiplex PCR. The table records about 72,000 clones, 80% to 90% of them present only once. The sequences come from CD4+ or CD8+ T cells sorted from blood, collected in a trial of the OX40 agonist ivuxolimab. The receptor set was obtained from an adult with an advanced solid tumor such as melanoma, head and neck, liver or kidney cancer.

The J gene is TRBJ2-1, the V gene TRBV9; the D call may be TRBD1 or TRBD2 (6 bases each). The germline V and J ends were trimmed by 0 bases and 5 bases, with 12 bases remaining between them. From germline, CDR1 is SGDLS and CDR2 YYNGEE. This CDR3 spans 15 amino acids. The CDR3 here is CASSVGQGRHNEQFF. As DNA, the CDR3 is TGTGCCAGCAGCGTAGGGCAGGGGAGGCACAATGAGCAGTTCTTC.

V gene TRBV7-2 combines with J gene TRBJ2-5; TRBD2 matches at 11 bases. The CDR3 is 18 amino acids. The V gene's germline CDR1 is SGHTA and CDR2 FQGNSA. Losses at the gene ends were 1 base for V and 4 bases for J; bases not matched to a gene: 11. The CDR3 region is CASSLVASGGPAGETQYF. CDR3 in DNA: TGTGCCAGCAGCTTAGTTGCTAGCGGGGGGCCCGCGGGAGAGACCCAGTACTTC.

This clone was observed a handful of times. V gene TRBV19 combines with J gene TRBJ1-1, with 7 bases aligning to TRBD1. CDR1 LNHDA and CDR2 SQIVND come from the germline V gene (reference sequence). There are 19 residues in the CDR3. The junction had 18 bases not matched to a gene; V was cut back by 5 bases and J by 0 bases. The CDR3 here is CASSPLFTTGNFMNTEAFF. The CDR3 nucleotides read TGTGCCAGTAGTCCACTCTTTACGACAGGGAACTTCATGAACACTGAAGCTTTCTTT.

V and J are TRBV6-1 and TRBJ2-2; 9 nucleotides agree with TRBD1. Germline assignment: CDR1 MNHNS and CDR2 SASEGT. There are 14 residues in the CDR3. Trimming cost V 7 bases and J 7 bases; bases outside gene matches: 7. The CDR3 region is CASNDRGRVGELFF. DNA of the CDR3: TGTGCCAGCAATGACAGGGGGAGGGTCGGGGAGCTGTTTTTT.

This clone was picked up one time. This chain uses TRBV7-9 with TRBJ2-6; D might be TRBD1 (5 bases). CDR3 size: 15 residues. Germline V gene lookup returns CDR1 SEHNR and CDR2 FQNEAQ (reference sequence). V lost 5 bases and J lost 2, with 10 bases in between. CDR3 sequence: CASSAQGPGANVLTF. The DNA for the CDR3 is TGTGCCAGCAGCGCCCAGGGTCCTGGGGCCAACGTCCTGACTTTC.

CDR3 region: CASSLGGGREYNEQFF. The CDR3 DNA follows: TGTGCCAGCAGCTTAGGAGGCGGGAGGGAGTACAATGAGCAGTTCTTC. The rearrangement uses TRBV7-9 and TRBJ2-1; 9 positions match TRBD2. Germline-derived CDR1 and CDR2 are SEHNR and FQNEAQ (reference sequence). The CDR3 totals 16 residues. V lost 1 base, J lost 4 bases, and 5 bases stayed unmatched.

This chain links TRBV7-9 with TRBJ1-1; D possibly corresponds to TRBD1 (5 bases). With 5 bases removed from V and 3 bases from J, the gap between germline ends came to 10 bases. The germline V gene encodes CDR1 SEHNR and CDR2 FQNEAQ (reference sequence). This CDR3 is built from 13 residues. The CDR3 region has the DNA TGTGCCAGCAGCCCACAGGTGGACACTGAAGCTTTCTTT. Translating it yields CASSPQVDTEAFF.